This note documents a single T cell receptor (beta chain) sequence. These data come from a study of blood T cell repertoires in COVID-19. Produced via immunoSEQ multiplex PCR; TCRdb's table is partial and in-frame only. The repertoire holds about 320,000 clones, with around 84% as singletons. Germline V lookup: CDR1 MGHRA, CDR2 YSYEKL. This CDR3 contains 12 residues. Trimming pared 0 bases from V and 14 bases from J, leaving 8 bases between. The sequence derives from a woman under 40 who had been exposed to COVID-19. Material for sequencing was PBMCs or T cells enriched from blood (not recorded which). The chain has TRBV4-1 and TRBJ1-6, with D uncertain. CDR3 bases: TGCGCCAGCAGCCAAGATCGAGGCACCCTCCACTTT. Encoded protein: CASSQDRGTLHF.